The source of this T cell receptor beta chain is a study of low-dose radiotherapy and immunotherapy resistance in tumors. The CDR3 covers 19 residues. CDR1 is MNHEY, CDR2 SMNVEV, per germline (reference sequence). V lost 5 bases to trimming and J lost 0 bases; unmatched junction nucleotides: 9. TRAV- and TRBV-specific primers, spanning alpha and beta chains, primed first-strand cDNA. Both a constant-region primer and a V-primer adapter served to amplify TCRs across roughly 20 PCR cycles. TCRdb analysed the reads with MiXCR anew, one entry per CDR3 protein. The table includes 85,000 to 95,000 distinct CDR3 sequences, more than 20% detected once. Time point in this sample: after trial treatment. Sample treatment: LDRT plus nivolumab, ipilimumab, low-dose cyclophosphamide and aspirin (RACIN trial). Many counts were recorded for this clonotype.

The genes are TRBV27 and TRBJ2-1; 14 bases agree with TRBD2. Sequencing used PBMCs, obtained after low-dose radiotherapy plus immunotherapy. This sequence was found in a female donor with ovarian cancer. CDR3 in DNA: TGTGCCAGCAGTCAGACTAGCGGGAGGGCAGGGAGCTCCTACAATGAGCAGTTCTTC. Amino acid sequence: CASSQTSGRAGSSYNEQFF.